These T cell receptor beta chains were read from a single sample in a study of identical twins. MiXCR was run by TCRdb on the 5' RACE reads, yielding one entry per CDR3 protein. The sample holds roughly 720,000 distinct CDR3 sequences; 15% to 20% are singletons and the top ten take about 12%. The sample was also linked to a second study, of T cells expressing NK-cell markers.

Sequencing was done on a sample of PBMCs. These receptors were collected from a woman younger than 35 in good health. Both conserved end residues are part of each CDR3. A D gene is named only where the DNA matches it firmly. Clone size is not always given. Where it is, it says once, few, many or a class for expanded clones.

v_call	clone_size	d_call	j_call	cdr3_nt	cdr3_aa
TRBV12-3/TRBV12-4	few	TRBD1	TRBJ2-7	TGTGCCAGCAGTCACTATTCCGGGACAGGGACCCACGAGCAGTACTTC	CASSHYSGTGTHEQYF
TRBV12-3/TRBV12-4	few	TRBD1	TRBJ2-2	TGTGCCAGCAGGTTCGGGACAGTAAACACCGGGGAGCTGTTTTTT	CASRFGTVNTGELFF
TRBV20-1	.	TRBD2	TRBJ2-1	TGCAGTGCTGACTATAGCGGGAGAGGCAATGAGCAGTTCTTC	CSADYSGRGNEQFF
TRBV5-6	.	.	TRBJ2-5	TGTGCCAGCAGCTTTAGACGGACCCAAGAGACCCAGTACTTC	CASSFRRTQETQYF
TRBV29-1	.	TRBD2	TRBJ2-1	TGCAGCGTTGGGTTGGCGGGGGCCTACAATGAGCAGTTCTTC	CSVGLAGAYNEQFF
TRBV20-1	few	.	TRBJ2-5	TGCAGTGCTAGAGTTCGAACCGGGAGCGGAGAAGAGACCCAGTACTTC	CSARVRTGSGEETQYF
TRBV29-1	few	.	TRBJ2-1	TGCAGCGTTGTGCAGGGCCGAGAGCAGTTCTTC	CSVVQGREQFF
TRBV6-1	few	.	TRBJ2-7	TGTGCCCGGTCGGGAAACCGGGACTGCGCCTACGAGCAGTACTTC	CARSGNRDCAYEQYF
TRBV6-2/TRBV6-3	.	.	TRBJ1-2	TGTGCCAGCAGCTCGCGCAACTATGGCTACACCTTC	CASSSRNYGYTF
TRBV20-1	.	TRBD2	TRBJ2-3	TGCAGTGCTAGATCCGATGGGACTAGCGGCCGCACAGATACGCAGTATTTT	CSARSDGTSGRTDTQYF
TRBV18	.	TRBD1	TRBJ1-5	TGTGCCAGCTCACCCCAACAGGGGTCTCAGCCCCAGCATTTT	CASSPQQGSQPQHF
TRBV12-3/TRBV12-4	.	TRBD2	TRBJ2-3	TGTGCCAGCGAAAGGGCGGGAGGGCCCGTGGATACGCAGTATTTT	CASERAGGPVDTQYF
TRBV6-1	.	.	TRBJ2-1	TGTGCCAGCAGCCCGGGGGTCGGGATCAGCTCCTACAATGAGCAGTTCTTC	CASSPGVGISSYNEQFF
TRBV5-5	.	TRBD1	TRBJ1-1	TGTGCCAGCAGCCCGAGACAGGGGAGGGACACTGAAGCTTTCTTT	CASSPRQGRDTEAFF
TRBV20-1	.	TRBD2	TRBJ2-2	TGCAGTGCCCCTATACTAGCGGGAGGGCCCGGGGAGCTGTTTTTT	CSAPILAGGPGELFF
TRBV6-6	.	.	TRBJ2-7	TGTGCCAGCAGTCACGGTTCTACCTACGAGCAGTACTTC	CASSHGSTYEQYF
TRBV12-3/TRBV12-4	.	TRBD1	TRBJ2-1	TGTGCCAGCAACCGGGACAGGGTGGGCGATGAGCAGTTCTTC	CASNRDRVGDEQFF
TRBV7-9	.	TRBD2	TRBJ2-1	TGTGCCAGCAGCTTTATCGTAGCGGGCGCCTACAATGAGCAGTTCTTC	CASSFIVAGAYNEQFF
TRBV3-1	.	TRBD2	TRBJ2-5	TGTGCCAGCAGCCAAGACCCCCCAGGAGCGGGGGGACAAGAGACCCAGTACTTC	CASSQDPPGAGGQETQYF
TRBV20-1	.	.	TRBJ1-4	TGCAGTGCTAGAGGCGAGCTGAATGAAAAACTGTTTTTT	CSARGELNEKLFF
TRBV19	few	.	TRBJ1-2	TGTGCCAGTATGTTTCCAGGAACGTTGGACTACACCTTC	CASMFPGTLDYTF
TRBV5-5	.	.	TRBJ1-6	TGTGCCAGCAGCTTGATTCCCCCCAGTTCACCCCTCCACTTT	CASSLIPPSSPLHF
TRBV2	.	.	TRBJ2-5	TGTGCCAGCATCCCACCCCCTCATGGCTCAGGGACCCAGTACTTC	CASIPPPHGSGTQYF
TRBV5-1	once	TRBD1	TRBJ2-7	TGCGCCAGCACCTTGGGGACAGTAAGAAACTACGAGCAGTACTTC	CASTLGTVRNYEQYF
TRBV7-9	few	.	TRBJ2-1	TGTGCCAGCAGCTTCTCCTCAGAATCGCAGTTCTTC	CASSFSSESQFF
TRBV20-1	.	.	TRBJ2-7	TGCAGTGCTGGGGGACTTCACCTCGACGAGCAGTACTTC	CSAGGLHLDEQYF
TRBV7-9	few	TRBD1	TRBJ2-7	TGTGCCAGCAGCTTAGTGGGACAGGGGGCTTTGTCCTACGAGCAGTACTTC	CASSLVGQGALSYEQYF
TRBV29-1	few	.	TRBJ2-5	TGCAGCGTTGAAGACAGGGAGGTGGGGACCCAGTACTTC	CSVEDREVGTQYF
TRBV20-1	.	TRBD2	TRBJ2-3	TGCAGTGCTAGAGAGCGGGGGAGCACAGATACGCAGTATTTT	CSARERGSTDTQYF
TRBV11-3	.	.	TRBJ1-6	TGTGCCAGCAGGGGGGGGCCTCTCAATTCACCCCTCCACTTT	CASRGGPLNSPLHF
TRBV4-2	few	TRBD1	TRBJ1-6	TGTGCCAGCCTTAAACCGGGACAGGCCGTACCAGAGGGAAATTCACCCCTCCACTTT	CASLKPGQAVPEGNSPLHF
TRBV12-3/TRBV12-4	few	.	TRBJ2-7	TGTGCCAGCACCGTGACTAGTCCCCTTGGGTACGAGCAGTACTTC	CASTVTSPLGYEQYF
TRBV20-1	few	TRBD2	TRBJ2-7	TGCAGTGCTAGACCCGGGGGGGCCCCGGATGAGCAGTACTTC	CSARPGGAPDEQYF
TRBV5-4	.	.	TRBJ2-7	TGTGCCAGCAGATCAGGTGCGGGGGCGTACGAGCAGTACTTC	CASRSGAGAYEQYF
TRBV20-1	few	.	TRBJ2-1	TGCAGTGCTAGAGATCCCGGAGACAAGACCTACAATGAGCAGTTCTTC	CSARDPGDKTYNEQFF
TRBV12-3/TRBV12-4	.	.	TRBJ2-7	TGTGCCAGCAGCCCACGATCTAGGGCGGATGCATACGAGCAGTACTTC	CASSPRSRADAYEQYF
TRBV7-2	.	.	TRBJ2-2	TGTGCCAGCAGCTTAGTGGCGGGGATGGGGGCCGGGGAGCTGTTTTTT	CASSLVAGMGAGELFF